The 18 T cell receptor beta chains below were found in one sample sequenced in a study of regulatory T cells in long-lasting Graves disease. Arm-PCR of CDR3 regions and iRepertoire HTBI primers were the basis on which TCR beta libraries were built. In TCRdb, the multiplex PCR reads were re-called with MiXCR into one record per CDR3 protein. The table includes hundreds of thousands of distinct CDR3 sequences, 16% detected once. Noted time point: newly diagnosed GD, antithyroid drugs for less than 3 months. After RNA was extracted from PBMCs, the TCR library was made from it. Separately, the same data were catalogued under a study of T cells in Graves' hyperthyroidism and ophthalmopathy.

The source was peripheral blood mononuclear cells (PBMCs), collected at new diagnosis, from a patient treated with antithyroid drugs. The receptors were sampled from a woman in her twenties or thirties with Graves disease.

The CDR3 nucleotides read TGCGCCAGCAGTGAAGGGGGGAACACCGGGGAGCTGTTTTTT. Protein: CASSEGGNTGELFF. The chain links TRBV10-1 to TRBJ2-2, with a tentative D call TRBD1 (6 bases). The CDR3 sequence is 14 residues long. Trimming removed 3 bases at V and 1 base at J, with 6 bases between. CDR1 and CDR2 (germline): WNHNN, SYGVQD (reference sequence).

This clonotype was detected many times. The chain is built from TRBV7-2 and TRBJ1-2; tentative D call: TRBD1 (6 bases). Per germline, CDR1 SGHTA and CDR2 FQGNSA. This CDR3 comprises 14 residues. Trimming shortened V by 2 bases and J by 7 bases, and 14 bases separated the two germline ends. Here the CDR3 reads CASSLIQGTLGYTF. The DNA of the CDR3 is TGTGCCAGCAGCTTAATACAGGGAACTCTTGGCTACACCTTC.

This clonotype was counted a few times. The chain links TRBV7-9 to TRBJ1-2; a weak D match, TRBD1 (5 bases). Germline loops: CDR1 SEHNR, CDR2 FQNEAQ (reference sequence). The length of the CDR3 is 18 residues. V was trimmed by 8 bases and J by 4 bases, leaving 29 bases between them. The CDR3 spells CASYRRPDNPLLGYGYTF. Written as DNA, the CDR3 is TGTGCCAGCTATAGAAGGCCGGACAATCCCCTCCTAGGCTATGGCTACACCTTC.

In regard to this clonotype: The germline gene is not matched at one end of the junction; a read error may be the cause. The V call is TRBV5-5, the J call TRBJ2-2, with 11 bases identical to TRBD2. The germline V gene has CDR1 SGHKS and CDR2 YYEKEE (reference sequence). CDR3 length: 19 residues. CDR3 bases: TGTGCCAGCTGCTTCGGAGCTAGCGGGAGGATTAGGGACACCGGGGAGCTGTTTTTT. This gives the protein CASCFGASGRIRDTGELFF.

V gene TRBV15 combines with J gene TRBJ1-1, with TRBD1 as a possible D gene (5 bases). The CDR3 covers 15 residues. V lost 1 base, J lost 0 bases, and 9 bases lay in between. Looked up from germline, CDR1 is LNHNV and CDR2 is YYDKDF (reference sequence). The CDR3 DNA reads as TGTGCCACCAGCAGAGGAAGGGGCTTGAACACTGAAGCTTTCTTT. Its translation: CATSRGRGLNTEAFF.

The CDR3 region has the DNA TGTGCCAGCGCGGCCCGCACCGGGGAGCTGTTTTTT. Residues: CASAARTGELFF. The chain employs TRBV28 and TRBJ2-2; D not resolved. With 8 bases removed from V and 4 bases from J, the gap between germline ends came to 8 bases. Germline CDR1 MDHEN, CDR2 SYDVKM. CDR3 length equals 12 residues.

The sample holds a few counts of this clonotype. This sequence joins TRBV7-6 and TRBJ1-4; D possibly corresponds to TRBD1 (6 bases). The length of the CDR3 is 17 residues. V lost 4 bases to trimming and J lost 8 bases, with 23 bases between them. Germline assignment: CDR1 SGHVS and CDR2 FNYEAQ. CDR3 residues: CASSSQGQGLVVEKLFF. For the CDR3, the DNA is TGTGCCAGCAGCTCCCAAGGGCAGGGGCTGGTGGTAGAAAAACTGTTTTTT.

This clonotype has just a few counts. CDR3 coding DNA: TGTGCCAGCAGGTCCGGGACAGCGAAGAACACTGAAGCTTTCTTT. Protein: CASRSGTAKNTEAFF. The V gene is TRBV6-1, the J gene TRBJ1-1; 7 bases agree with TRBD1. The germline CDR1 and CDR2 sequences are MNHNS and SASEGT. V shed 6 bases, J shed 1 base, and the junction held 8 bases outside the gene matches. This CDR3 contains 15 residues.

This clonotype showed up just a few times. The chain combines TRBV2 with TRBJ2-7; D possibly corresponds to TRBD2 (6 bases). In germline, CDR1 is SNHLY, CDR2 FYNNEI. The CDR3 covers 13 residues. V lost 3 bases to trimming and J lost 7 bases, with 13 bases between them. The CDR3 spells CASSDSLAREQYF. Here the CDR3 DNA reads TGTGCCAGCAGTGATTCGCTAGCGAGGGAGCAGTACTTC.

In this sample, this clonotype turned up many times. The chain joins TRBV6-1 to TRBJ1-1; no definite D call. The CDR3 is made up of 14 amino acids. Germline CDR1 MNHNS, CDR2 SASEGT. Trimming shortened V by 8 bases and J by 0 bases, and 13 bases separated the two germline ends. CDR3 DNA sequence: TGTGCCAGCTTGTACAGCAGCCTGAACACTGAAGCTTTCTTT. It is translated as CASLYSSLNTEAFF.

The table lists this clonotype with many counts. The V gene is TRBV3-1, the J gene TRBJ1-2; 10 nucleotides line up with TRBD1. Germline V CDR1 and CDR2: LGHDT, YNNKEL (reference sequence). This CDR3 spans 14 amino acids. Losses at the gene ends were 2 bases for V and 4 bases for J; bases not matched to a gene: 1. The CDR3 bases are TGTGCCAGCAGCCAAAGACAGGGGGCCTATGGCTACACCTTC. Its protein is CASSQRQGAYGYTF.

This clonotype occurred many times. This rearrangement joins TRBV7-2 to TRBJ1-2; D possibly corresponds to TRBD1 (6 bases). Germline CDR1 SGHTA, CDR2 FQGNSA. Trimming took off 3 bases at V and 6 bases at J, with 11 bases between the two ends. The CDR3 sequence is 13 residues long. CDR3: CASSFAGANGYTF. CDR3 nucleotides: TGTGCCAGCAGCTTTGCGGGGGCTAATGGCTACACCTTC.

The chain employs TRBV4-1 and TRBJ2-2; TRBD2 aligns across 12 bases. The germline gives CDR1 MGHRA, CDR2 YSYEKL. The CDR3 is made up of 17 amino acids. After removal of 6 bases from V and 9 bases from J, the junction contained 14 bases not matched to a gene. CDR3 nucleotides: TGCGCCAGCAGTCTCGCGGCTAGCGGGAGGGCTACGAGGGAGCTGTTTTTT. Its translation is CASSLAASGRATRELFF.

The chain joins TRBV27 to TRBJ1-2; weak D call: TRBD1 (5 bases). There are 14 residues in the CDR3. Trimming left V 6 bases short and J 5 bases short, with 16 bases between. CDR1 is MNHEY and CDR2 is SMNVEV in the germline V gene (reference sequence). Here the CDR3 DNA reads TGTGCCAGCAGCACTGGACACGGGAGTTATGGCTACACCTTC. Its protein is CASSTGHGSYGYTF.

Points on this clonotype: This may come from a read error, since a much larger clone is one base off. The rearrangement uses TRBV28 and TRBJ2-7, with a possible D match to TRBD2 (5 bases). This CDR3 spans 15 amino acids. The germline CDR1 and CDR2 sequences are MDHEN and SYDVKM. DNA of the CDR3: TGTGCCAGCATCCCATCGCTTGGACTCTCCTGCGAGCAGTACTTC. Translation: CASIPSLGLSCEQYF.

The chain combines TRBV30 with TRBJ2-2, with D perhaps matching TRBD1 or TRBD2 (5 bases each). The V and J ends lost 5 bases and 6 bases respectively, with 16 bases between them. Germline V CDR1 and CDR2: GTSNPN, SVGIG (reference sequence). CDR3 length: 14 residues. CDR3: CAWGGLLYSGELFF. DNA of the CDR3: TGTGCCTGGGGGGGTCTCCTTTACTCCGGGGAGCTGTTTTTT.

This clonotype was recorded only once. One base away lies a much larger clone, so this may be a sequencing read error. The V call is TRBV6-5, the J call TRBJ1-5; 7 nucleotides match TRBD1. The ends lost 2 bases at V and 4 bases at J; junction bases unmatched: 14. The CDR3 has 18 residues. CDR1 is MNHEY, CDR2 SVGAGI, per germline. The CDR3 coding sequence is TGTGCCAGCAGTTACGGTACAGGGGATGTCCGAACTAATCAGCCCCAGCATTTT. It codes for CASSYGTGDVRTNQPQHF.

This clonotype came up many times. The chain joins TRBV2 to TRBJ1-5; TRBD1 might be the D (6 bases). CDR3 length: 13 amino acids. Germline V CDR1 and CDR2: SNHLY, FYNNEI. V was trimmed by 8 bases and J by 4 bases, leaving 12 bases between them. This chain's CDR3 is CASGGQGNQPQHF. CDR3 nucleotide sequence: TGTGCCAGCGGCGGGCAGGGGAATCAGCCCCAGCATTTT.